Following are 32 T cell receptor beta chains from one sample sequenced in a study of blood T cells in healthy people across ages. A second about 6 to 12 cycle PCR used barcoded and J-beta primers. MiXCR, run by TCRdb on the 5' RACE reads, gives a single entry per CDR3 protein. There are hundreds of thousands of distinct CDR3 sequences in the sample; approximately 25% occur only once, and 9.4% lies in the top ten. The same specimen was also included in a second study, on T cells of mothers and their children.

The sequencing sample was made of blood. These receptors all stem from a boy between 10 and 17 years old in good health.

The V and J genes are TRBV6-1 and TRBJ2-7, with D perhaps matching TRBD2 (6 bases). CDR1 and CDR2 from the germline V gene are MNHNS and SASEGT. The CDR3 has 16 amino acids. Trimming removed 6 bases at V and 4 bases at J, with 22 bases between. The CDR3 spells CASRTGSRSPGYEQYF. CDR3 nucleotides: TGTGCCAGCAGAACCGGGAGCCGTAGCCCAGGATACGAGCAGTACTTC.

This clonotype appeared a single time. The rearrangement joins TRBV27 to TRBJ2-7; no clear D gene. This CDR3 has 14 amino acids. Looked up from germline, CDR1 is MNHEY and CDR2 is SMNVEV (reference sequence). V gave up 5 bases and J gave up 3 bases, with 14 bases separating them. CDR3 residues: CASSPTGRIYEQYF. In nucleotides, the CDR3 is TGTGCCAGCAGTCCAACGGGCAGAATCTACGAGCAGTACTTC.

This clonotype was seen a handful of times. The chain has TRBV27 and TRBJ1-2; TRBD1 agrees at 10 bases. This CDR3 has 15 residues. The germline gives CDR1 MNHEY, CDR2 SMNVEV (reference sequence). The ends lost 8 bases at V and 6 bases at J; junction bases unmatched: 12. CDR3 bases: TGTGCCAGCCTACTGAGACAGGGGGCGAGTAATGGCTACACCTTC. Translating gives CASLLRQGASNGYTF.

As regards this clonotype: One end of the junction does not line up with germline, which may come from a read error. The J gene is TRBJ2-4, the V gene TRBV7-9; 9 positions agree with TRBD1. This CDR3 is built from 17 residues. CDR1 and CDR2 from the germline V gene are SEHNR and FQNEAQ (reference sequence). The CDR3 sequence: CVSSLTWFGTGQNIQYF. CDR3 DNA: TGTGTCAGCAGCTTAACTTGGTTTGGGACAGGGCAAAACATTCAGTACTTC.

The rearrangement links TRBV4-3 to TRBJ2-7; the match to TRBD1 covers 8 bases. V shed 1 base and J 4 bases; nucleotides not matched to a gene: 9. The CDR3 is 16 residues long. Germline V gene lookup returns CDR1 LGHNA and CDR2 YSLEER. The CDR3: CASSQGPGQVGYEQYF. CDR3 bases: TGCGCCAGCAGCCAAGGTCCGGGACAGGTGGGATACGAGCAGTACTTC.

This clonotype was counted a few times. The chain joins TRBV2 to TRBJ1-2, with D unclear. The V end lost 3 bases, the J end lost 8 bases, and 13 bases lay between the germline ends. CDR1 SNHLY and CDR2 FYNNEI come from the germline V gene. There are 13 residues in the CDR3. CDR3 coding DNA: TGTGCCAGCAGTGACTGGGCCGATGTAGGCTACACCTTC. Its translation is CASSDWADVGYTF.

This clonotype was counted between two and nine times. The V call is TRBV6-4, the J call TRBJ2-2; 10 bases are a match to TRBD2. CDR1 and CDR2 (germline): MRHNA, SNTAGT. V shed 4 bases and J 4 bases; nucleotides not matched to a gene: 0. CDR3 length equals 14 residues. The CDR3 region has the DNA TGTGCCAGCAGTGTAGCGGGAGGCACCGGGGAGCTGTTTTTT. Protein product: CASSVAGGTGELFF.

This chain links TRBV20-1 with TRBJ2-1; 9 bases align to TRBD2. Looked up from germline, CDR1 is DFQATT and CDR2 is SNEGSKA (reference sequence). The CDR3 length is 13 residues. V was clipped by 6 bases and J by 7 bases; unmatched bases: 7. CDR3 in DNA: TGCAGTGCCTCCCCGAGCGGGAGGAATGAGCAGTTCTTC. Its translation: CSASPSGRNEQFF.

The rearrangement joins TRBV6-6 to TRBJ2-3; 8 bases fit TRBD2. Germline CDR1 is MNHNY and CDR2 is SVGAGI (reference sequence). The length of the CDR3 is 16 residues. V shed 2 bases and J 1 base; nucleotides not matched to a gene: 5. The CDR3 nucleotides are TGTGCCAGCAGTTACGCAGCGGGGGTGCGCACAGATACGCAGTATTTT. It specifies CASSYAAGVRTDTQYF.

The chain joins TRBV5-1 to TRBJ2-7; D may be TRBD2 (6 bases). This CDR3 is 16 amino acids long. Germline V gene sequence: CDR1 SGHRS, CDR2 YFSETQ. V was clipped by 1 base and J by 5 bases, with 19 bases between them. The chain's CDR3 is CASSLKGSAREDEQYF. In nucleotides, the CDR3 is TGCGCCAGCAGCTTGAAAGGCTCGGCTAGGGAGGACGAGCAGTACTTC.

This clonotype was counted only a few times. V gene TRBV12-3 or TRBV12-4 combines with J gene TRBJ2-5, with D perhaps assigned TRBD1 or TRBD2 (5 bases each). The DNA end is a closer match to TRBJ2-1, so the J assignment may be wrong. This CDR3 is 16 amino acids long. The CDR3 sequence: CASSLSVGTPDNEQFF. CDR3 coding DNA: TGTGCCAGCAGTTTAAGTGTGGGGACCCCAGACAATGAGCAGTTCTTC.

The rearrangement links TRBV7-8 to TRBJ1-2; D possibly corresponds to TRBD1 (6 bases). From germline, CDR1 is SGHVS and CDR2 FQNEAQ. The CDR3 length is 15 residues. Between the trimmed V and J ends, which lost 5 bases and 8 bases, there was a span of 21 bases. The CDR3 DNA is TGTGCCAGCAGCCAAATGCGGGGGGCATTCGAAGGCTACACCTTC. Protein sequence: CASSQMRGAFEGYTF.

The chain recombines TRBV7-6 with TRBJ2-1; D is unclear. The CDR3 sequence is 15 residues long. V lost 2 bases, J lost 0 bases, and 8 bases lay in between. Germline V gene lookup returns CDR1 SGHVS and CDR2 FNYEAQ. The CDR3 sequence: CASSLMAASYNEQFF. As DNA, the CDR3 is TGTGCCAGCAGCTTAATGGCGGCCTCCTACAATGAGCAGTTCTTC.

The genes are TRBV27 and TRBJ2-1; a weak D match, TRBD2 (7 bases). The germline V gene encodes CDR1 MNHEY and CDR2 SMNVEV (reference sequence). V lost 3 bases and J lost 8, with 23 bases in between. CDR3 size: 17 residues. CDR3 loop: CASSFWGGLENLYEQFF. The CDR3 coding sequence is TGTGCCAGCAGTTTTTGGGGGGGCCTCGAGAATTTGTATGAGCAGTTCTTC.

This sequence joins TRBV4-1 and TRBJ1-4; 7 nucleotides agree with TRBD1. This CDR3 spans 16 amino acids. The V gene's germline CDR1 is MGHRA and CDR2 YSYEKL. V lost 5 bases and J lost 8; bases outside the gene matches: 14. Here the CDR3 reads CASSEQGNRVGEKLFF. The CDR3 DNA is TGCGCCAGCAGCGAACAGGGGAATCGGGTGGGCGAAAAACTGTTTTTT.

In this sample, this clonotype turned up a few times. V gene TRBV5-1 combines with J gene TRBJ2-4; 9 nucleotides line up with TRBD2. Germline assignment: CDR1 SGHRS and CDR2 YFSETQ. The CDR3 has 15 residues. Germline trimming cut 3 bases from V and 1 base from J; bases unmatched to any gene: 2. CDR3: CASSYSGSAKNIQYF. Written as DNA, the CDR3 is TGCGCCAGCAGCTATAGCGGGAGCGCCAAAAACATTCAGTACTTC.

This clonotype was counted a few times. The chain links TRBV29-1 to TRBJ1-4, with D perhaps TRBD1 (5 bases). The germline V gene has CDR1 SQVTM and CDR2 ANQGSEA. Trimming stripped 0 bases from V and 14 bases from J, with 25 bases between. This CDR3 has 16 residues. The CDR3 region is CSVEERAGLLDEGLFF. The CDR3 nucleotides read TGCAGCGTTGAAGAACGGGCGGGGCTCCTTGATGAAGGGCTGTTTTTT. The entire variable domain, with the rest obtained from reference TRBV29-1 and TRBJ1-4, is as follows: SAVISQKPSRDICQRGTSLTIQCQVDSQVTMMFWYRQQPGQSLTLIATANQGSEATYESGFVIDKFPISRPNLTFSTLTVSNMSPEDSSIYLCSVEERAGLLDEGLFFGSGTQLSVL.

V and J are TRBV27 and TRBJ2-1, with no clear D. There are 13 residues in the CDR3. Germline V lookup: CDR1 MNHEY, CDR2 SMNVEV (reference sequence). V was cut by 0 bases and J by 6 bases, with 6 bases left in between. CDR3 residues: CASSLSVSNEQFF. CDR3 nucleotides: TGTGCCAGCAGTTTATCGGTCAGCAATGAGCAGTTCTTC.

This clonotype has more than one count but fewer than ten. This chain joins TRBV2 and TRBJ1-1; possible D gene TRBD1, 5 bases. The CDR3 is made up of 13 amino acids. Per the germline V gene, CDR1 is SNHLY and CDR2 is FYNNEI. Trimming cost V 4 bases and J 7 bases, with 13 bases left between them. The CDR3 loop reads CASSGGSAYEAFF. DNA of the CDR3: TGTGCCAGCAGTGGGGGCTCGGCTTATGAAGCTTTCTTT.

The chain is built from TRBV7-2 and TRBJ1-5, with D unclear. The CDR3 spans 15 residues. The V gene lost 1 base and the J gene lost 9 bases, with 16 bases spanning the gap. Germline CDR1 is SGHTA and CDR2 is FQGNSA. CDR3 sequence reads: CASSLGGRGKGPQHF. The CDR3 DNA sequence: TGTGCCAGCAGCTTAGGAGGCCGGGGTAAGGGGCCCCAGCATTTT.

This clonotype was counted between two and nine times. The chain links TRBV6-1 to TRBJ2-3; D may be TRBD2 (7 bases). The V gene lost 11 bases and the J gene lost 0 bases, with 24 bases spanning the gap. This CDR3 has 17 amino acids. The germline V gene has CDR1 MNHNS and CDR2 SASEGT. In DNA, the CDR3 is TGTGCCTGTTGGGGGCGGGGGCTAACTTCTAGCACAGATACGCAGTATTTT. It encodes CACWGRGLTSSTDTQYF.

The chain joins TRBV14 to TRBJ2-7; D unclear. The end of the DNA is better explained by TRBJ2-5, so the J call may be wrong. This CDR3 spans 14 amino acids. The germline gives CDR1 SGHDN, CDR2 FVKESK. This CDR3 is CASSRSMAWETQYF. The DNA of the CDR3 is TGTGCCAGCAGCCGTTCAATGGCTTGGGAGACCCAGTACTTC.

The V and J genes are TRBV5-1 and TRBJ2-1; the D gene is possibly TRBD1 (6 bases). The CDR3 sequence is 16 residues long. Germline CDR1 is SGHRS and CDR2 is YFSETQ. V was clipped by 3 bases and J by 4 bases, with 17 bases between them. CDR3 loop: CASSSQGSFGYNEQFF. In DNA, the CDR3 is TGCGCCAGCAGCTCCCAGGGGAGCTTCGGGTACAATGAGCAGTTCTTC.

A word on this clonotype: Its ends do not fully match the called genes, so a read error is possible. The chain carries TRBV7-2 and TRBJ2-7; D not certain. Germline V CDR1 and CDR2: SGHTA, FQGNSA. There are 15 residues in the CDR3. CDR3 bases: TGTGCCAGCAGCTTCTTTCCCGGACCCTCCTACGAGCAGCACTTC. Protein sequence: CASSFFPGPSYEQHF.

J is TRBJ2-7 and V is TRBV12-3 or TRBV12-4, with a weak D call TRBD1 (6 bases). The CDR3 runs to 13 residues. The V gene lost 4 bases and the J gene lost 4 bases, with 11 bases spanning the gap. The CDR3 DNA reads TGTGCCAGCAGTTACACAGGGTGGTACGAGCAGTACTTC. It yields the protein CASSYTGWYEQYF.

This chain links TRBV6-2 or TRBV6-3 with TRBJ2-5, with D perhaps given as TRBD1 or TRBD2 (5 bases each). The J call is in doubt because the DNA end fits TRBJ2-1 better. Germline loops: CDR1 MNHEY, CDR2 SVGEGT. This CDR3 contains 16 residues. Written as DNA, the CDR3 is TGTGCCAGCAGTTACGGTCGTAGAGGGGTGAAATATGAGCAGTTCTTC. It codes for CASSYGRRGVKYEQFF.

V and J are TRBV10-3 and TRBJ1-2; possible D gene TRBD1, 6 bases. V was cut by 0 bases and J by 6 bases, with 11 bases left in between. This CDR3 has 14 residues. CDR1 and CDR2 (germline): ENHRY, SYGVKD. This chain's CDR3 is CAISESGQVNGYTF. CDR3 DNA sequence: TGTGCCATCAGTGAGTCGGGACAAGTGAATGGCTACACCTTC.

V and J are TRBV29-1 and TRBJ2-3, with D perhaps TRBD1 or TRBD2 (7 bases each). Germline CDR1 SQVTM, CDR2 ANQGSEA. Deletions cut 0 bases from V and 0 bases from J, with 13 bases between. The CDR3 runs 16 residues. CDR3 residues: CSVEDSGGQSTDTQYF. The CDR3 coding sequence is TGCAGCGTTGAAGATTCGGGGGGACAGAGCACAGATACGCAGTATTTT.

This clonotype occurred a few times. The V and J genes are TRBV28 and TRBJ1-1; D is possibly TRBD1 (6 bases). The CDR3 sequence is 13 residues long. V was trimmed by 8 bases and J by 7 bases, leaving 17 bases between them. Germline V CDR1 and CDR2: MDHEN, SYDVKM. The CDR3 coding sequence is TGTGCCAGCGGATCTTGGGGGGGCGGTGAAGCTTTCTTT. Its translation is CASGSWGGGEAFF.

Points on this clonotype: At one end the junction does not follow the germline gene, possibly because of a read error. The V and J genes are TRBV2 and TRBJ2-1; D gene ambiguous. Germline-derived CDR1 and CDR2 are SNHLY and FYNNEI. The CDR3 covers 12 residues. Written as DNA, the CDR3 is TGTGCCAGCTTATTCGTCTACGATGAGCAGTTCTTC. Its protein product is CASLFVYDEQFF.

The chain has TRBV6-4 and TRBJ1-6; no firm D call. Trimming removed 4 bases from V and 2 bases from J, with 12 bases in between. Germline V gene data show CDR1 as MRHNA and CDR2 as SNTAGT. The CDR3 has 16 residues. As DNA, the CDR3 is TGTGCCAGCAGTGCAACACATTCGCCCTATAATTCACCCCTCCACTTT. Its protein is CASSATHSPYNSPLHF.

The chain has TRBV20-1 and TRBJ2-7; D might be TRBD1 (5 bases). V was shortened by 0 bases and J by 0 bases, with 15 bases between the two germline ends. The CDR3 contains 16 residues. Germline V lookup: CDR1 DFQATT, CDR2 SNEGSKA (reference sequence). The CDR3 sequence is CSARDQGALSSYEQYF. The DNA for the CDR3 is TGCAGTGCTAGAGATCAGGGTGCCTTAAGCTCCTACGAGCAGTACTTC.